This TCR beta chain was documented in a study of identical twins. The length of the CDR3 is 11 residues. V was clipped by 3 bases and J by 5 bases, with 7 bases between them. Germline V CDR1 and CDR2: SQVTM, ANQGSEA. Findings and limits, study-wide: Researchers reported excess low generation probability among twin-shared out-of-frame alpha sequences. Twin pairs had excess sharing that was weaker in beta out-of-frame sequences.

TCRdb re-analysed the 5' RACE reads in MiXCR, keeping a single row per CDR3 protein. The repertoire holds approximately 690,000 distinct CDR3 sequences, with roughly 6% as singletons. This clonotype was seen a handful of times. Its antigen is undetermined. The sequence was obtained from a man younger than 35 in good health. This rearrangement joins TRBV29-1 to TRBJ1-2, with D unclear. Specimen: naive T cells sorted from blood. Here the CDR3 DNA reads TGCAGCGTTGAGAATGGATATGGCTACACCTTC. Translation gives CSVENGYGYTF.